The clone carrying this T cell receptor (beta chain) was observed a single time. What it binds is unknown. Use of 60 Vbeta and 13 Jbeta primers characterized the PCR. Sequencing used immunoSEQ multiplex PCR; TCRdb keeps in-frame clones, though not all of them. The repertoire holds about 130,000 clones, with 70% to 85% as singletons. Trimming cost V 3 bases and J 8 bases, with 17 bases left between them. This CDR3 comprises 14 residues. Germline V gives CDR1 SGDLS, CDR2 YYNGEE. This entry comes from a study of cytomegalovirus exposure and HLA in healthy donors. In the study overall: There were roughly 120 million unique TCR beta sequences, drawn from roughly 200 million T cells, in an earlier analysis.

Findings and caveats of the study: TCR beta sequences reportedly predicted most subjects' HLA-A and HLA-B alleles accurately. There were 150 to 200 TCR beta chains listed as cytomegalovirus-associated.

The sequenced material came from PBMCs. The rearrangement uses TRBV9 and TRBJ1-2, with a tentative D call TRBD1 (6 bases). This receptor was identified in an older woman in good health and CMV-seropositive. CDR3 in DNA: TGTGCCAGCAGCGGACCCGGGGGGACAACAGGCTACACCTTC. Encoded protein: CASSGPGGTTGYTF.